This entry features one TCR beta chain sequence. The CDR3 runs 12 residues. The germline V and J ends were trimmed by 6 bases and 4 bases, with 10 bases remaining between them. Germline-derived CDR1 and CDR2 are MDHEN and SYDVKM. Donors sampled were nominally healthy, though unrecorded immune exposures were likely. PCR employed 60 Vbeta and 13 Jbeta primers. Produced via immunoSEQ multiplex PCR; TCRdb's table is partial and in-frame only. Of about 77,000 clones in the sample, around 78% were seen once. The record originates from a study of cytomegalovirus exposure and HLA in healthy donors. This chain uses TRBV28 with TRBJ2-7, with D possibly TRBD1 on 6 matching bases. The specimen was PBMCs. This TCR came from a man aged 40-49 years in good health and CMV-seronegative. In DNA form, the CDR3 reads TGTGCCAGCAGGTCAGGGGTTTACGAGCAGTACTTC. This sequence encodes CASRSGVYEQYF.